Listed here are 14 T cell receptor beta chains from one sample, sequenced in a study of spatial heterogeneity in lung cancer. TCRdb reprocessed the 5' RACE reads via MiXCR and lists one record per CDR3 protein. The sample contains approximately 44,000 distinct CDR3 sequences, 10% to 15% of which appear only once. The time point is: sample taken at primary tumor resection. Extraction of whole RNA from tumor, nontumor lung or frozen PBMC preceded unsorted sequencing. The sample here was PBMCs, taken at surgery. These receptors originate from a female donor with early-stage non-small cell lung cancer.

The chain joins TRBV4-3 to TRBJ2-1, with D perhaps assigned TRBD1 or TRBD2 (5 bases each). V was pared by 0 bases and J by 10 bases, with 10 bases between. Looked up from germline, CDR1 is LGHNA and CDR2 is YSLEER. The length of the CDR3 is 13 residues. The DNA for the CDR3 is TGCGCCAGCAGCCAAGATCCGAGGGGCGAGCAGTTCTTC. Amino acids: CASSQDPRGEQFF.

The chain recombines TRBV4-2 with TRBJ2-7; D possibly corresponds to TRBD1 (5 bases). The germline gives CDR1 LGHNA, CDR2 YNFKEQ. CDR3 length: 16 residues. Deletions cut 0 bases from V and 3 bases from J, with 15 bases between. The CDR3 protein is CASSQDGAGEYYEQYF. In nucleotides, the CDR3 is TGTGCCAGCAGCCAAGATGGGGCAGGAGAATACTACGAGCAGTACTTC.

The V call is TRBV12-3 or TRBV12-4, the J call TRBJ1-4; 9 bases line up with TRBD1. The V gene end was trimmed by 5 bases and the J gene end by 5 bases; junction bases not matched to a gene: 3. The CDR3 totals 14 residues. The CDR3 nucleotides read TGTGCCAGCAGTACAGGGGGCGGAAATGAAAAACTGTTTTTT. Translated, it gives CASSTGGGNEKLFF.

This clonotype was seen repeatedly, ten times or more. The J gene is TRBJ2-3, the V gene TRBV7-9; D is unresolved. The germline CDR1 and CDR2 sequences are SEHNR and FQNEAQ (reference sequence). This CDR3 has 11 residues. Trimming shortened V by 7 bases and J by 4 bases, and 6 bases separated the two germline ends. The CDR3 loop is CASTPADTQYF. The CDR3 nucleotides read TGTGCCAGCACCCCCGCAGATACGCAGTATTTT. The full variable domain, rest sourced from reference TRBV7-9 and TRBJ2-3, is DTGVSQNPRHKITKRGQNVTFRCDPISEHNRLYWYRQTLGQGPEFLTYFQNEAQLEKSRLLSDRFSAERPKGSFSTLEIQRTEQGDSAMYLCASTPADTQYFGPGTRLTVL.

The chain links TRBV7-9 to TRBJ1-2; D not certain. V dropped 6 bases and J dropped 2 bases, with 10 bases sitting between them. The V gene's germline CDR1 is SEHNR and CDR2 FQNEAQ (reference sequence). CDR3 size: 13 residues. Written as DNA, the CDR3 is TGTGCCAGCAGTCTAGCGTTCAACTATGGCTACACCTTC. This codes for CASSLAFNYGYTF.

This clonotype was recorded many times. The chain combines TRBV19 with TRBJ1-5; tentatively, D is TRBD1 (5 bases). CDR3 size: 14 residues. Per germline, CDR1 LNHDA and CDR2 SQIVND (reference sequence). The germline V and J ends were trimmed by 6 bases and 6 bases, with 15 bases remaining between them. As DNA, the CDR3 is TGTGCCAGTAGCGATTGGGGGTTCGGTCAGCCCCAGCATTTT. Its translation: CASSDWGFGQPQHF. The whole variable domain, filled in from reference TRBV19 and TRBJ1-5, reads DGGITQSPKYLFRKEGQNVTLSCEQNLNHDAMYWYRQDPGQGLRLIYYSQIVNDFQKGDIAEGYSVSREKKESFPLTVTSAQKNPTAFYLCASSDWGFGQPQHFGDGTRLSIL.

This rearrangement joins TRBV6-5 to TRBJ1-1, with TRBD1 as a possible D gene (6 bases). Germline V gene data show CDR1 as MNHEY and CDR2 as SVGAGI. V was trimmed by 7 bases and J by 1 base, leaving 13 bases between them. This CDR3 contains 14 residues. The CDR3: CASTKGGGNTEAFF. CDR3 coding DNA: TGTGCCAGCACCAAGGGGGGTGGGAACACTGAAGCTTTCTTT.

This chain connects TRBV7-9 to TRBJ1-4, with D unresolved. From germline, CDR1 is SEHNR and CDR2 FQNEAQ (reference sequence). This CDR3 spans 15 amino acids. Trimming left V 3 bases short and J 0 bases short, with 8 bases between. This CDR3 reads CASSFGIATNEKLFF. DNA for the CDR3: TGTGCCAGCAGCTTTGGAATTGCAACTAATGAAAAACTGTTTTTT. Complete variable domain (other parts from reference TRBV7-9 and TRBJ1-4): DTGVSQNPRHKITKRGQNVTFRCDPISEHNRLYWYRQTLGQGPEFLTYFQNEAQLEKSRLLSDRFSAERPKGSFSTLEIQRTEQGDSAMYLCASSFGIATNEKLFFGSGTQLSVL.

This chain joins TRBV28 and TRBJ1-5; 8 nucleotides line up with TRBD1. Germline assignment: CDR1 MDHEN and CDR2 SYDVKM. Trimming cost V 6 bases and J 6 bases; bases outside gene matches: 19. CDR3 length equals 18 residues. The CDR3 here is CASRTDQGASLKIQPQHF. The CDR3, as DNA: TGTGCCAGCAGAACAGATCAGGGGGCGAGTTTAAAGATTCAGCCCCAGCATTTT.

The genes are TRBV7-9 and TRBJ2-3, with D possibly matching TRBD1 (5 bases). Per germline, CDR1 SEHNR and CDR2 FQNEAQ (reference sequence). V was clipped by 4 bases and J by 4 bases, with 15 bases between them. The CDR3 is made up of 15 amino acids. In DNA form, the CDR3 reads TGTGCCAGCAGCTCATCAGGGTGGGCCCCAGATACGCAGTATTTT. As protein: CASSSSGWAPDTQYF.

V gene TRBV6-1 combines with J gene TRBJ2-7, with D possibly being TRBD1 (5 bases). Germline lookup yields CDR1 MNHNS and CDR2 SASEGT. V was trimmed by 1 base and J by 1 base, leaving 17 bases between them. The CDR3 covers 17 residues. This CDR3 is CASSEDGAETWSYEQYF. CDR3 nucleotide sequence: TGTGCCAGCAGTGAAGATGGGGCGGAGACGTGGTCCTACGAGCAGTACTTC.

CDR3 sequence: CASVRGGSTDTQYF. The CDR3 region has the DNA TGTGCCAGCGTCCGAGGCGGGTCCACAGATACGCAGTATTTT. The chain carries TRBV28 and TRBJ2-3; TRBD2 is a possible D gene (5 bases). Trimming removed 8 bases at V and 2 bases at J, with 14 bases between. The CDR3 is 14 residues long. CDR1 is MDHEN and CDR2 is SYDVKM in the germline V gene.

This clonotype was picked up many times. The chain has TRBV6-2 or TRBV6-3 and TRBJ2-7, with 7 bases fitting TRBD1. Germline V gives CDR1 MNHEY, CDR2 SVGEGT. After removal of 6 bases from V and 5 bases from J, the junction contained 7 bases not matched to a gene. The CDR3 extends over 13 amino acids. The CDR3 here is CASSATGLNEQYF. Here the CDR3 DNA reads TGTGCCAGCAGCGCGACAGGGCTCAACGAGCAGTACTTC.

This clonotype was observed a handful of times. This chain links TRBV7-2 with TRBJ2-7, with a weak D call TRBD1 (7 bases). Germline V gives CDR1 SGHTA, CDR2 FQGNSA. The ends were cut back, 1 base at V and 3 bases at J, with 13 bases in the middle. The CDR3 totals 15 residues. The CDR3 region is CASSLDSRGDYEQYF. The CDR3 DNA sequence: TGTGCCAGCAGCTTAGATTCCAGGGGGGACTACGAGCAGTACTTC.